The rows below give T cell receptor beta chains drawn from one sample of a study of blood T cell repertoires in COVID-19. Profiling relied on immunoSEQ multiplex PCR, and the TCRdb table lists in-frame clones only, not all of them. The sample holds approximately 70,000 clones, around nine tenths seen once. Sequences were obtained from peripheral blood. These receptors came from a woman aged 55-75 years with acute or convalescent COVID-19. The CDR3 runs from the conserved cysteine through the conserved F or W. D genes are given only for firm matches. Clone size appears in some rows only: once, few, many, or a class for an expanded clone.

d_call,clone_size,v_call,j_call,cdr3_nt,cdr3_aa
TRBD2,NA,TRBV5-1,TRBJ2-7,TGCGCCAGCAGCGGGACTAGCGGGGGCGACGAGCAGTACTTC,CASSGTSGGDEQYF
NA,few,TRBV3-1/TRBV3-2,TRBJ2-5,TGTGCCAGCACCCAAAGGGGGAAAGAGACCCAGTACTTC,CASTQRGKETQYF
NA,NA,TRBV9,TRBJ1-1,TGTGCCAGCAGCGGACAGCCTGGGAACACTGAAGCTTTCTTT,CASSGQPGNTEAFF
NA,NA,TRBV6-5,TRBJ1-6,TGTGCCAGCCGCAAGGACAGTAATTCACCCCTCCACTTT,CASRKDSNSPLHF
TRBD2,NA,TRBV5-1,TRBJ2-1,TGCGCCAGCAGCTCGGGCCTAGCGGGGCGGAATGAGCAGTTCTTC,CASSSGLAGRNEQFF
NA,NA,TRBV3-1/TRBV3-2,TRBJ2-2,TGTGCCAGCAGCCAAGTCCAGTACGTGAACACCGGGGAGCTGTTTTTT,CASSQVQYVNTGELFF
TRBD2,NA,TRBV5-4,TRBJ2-3,TGTGCCAGCAGCTTGGAGGCGGGGGTAAGCACAGATACGCAGTATTTT,CASSLEAGVSTDTQYF
TRBD2,NA,TRBV2,TRBJ2-3,TGTGCCAGCAGTGACCCATCCCACAGACTAGCGGGGTCGGCAGATACGCAGTATTTT,CASSDPSHRLAGSADTQYF
TRBD1,NA,TRBV7-7,TRBJ1-6,TGTGCCAGCAGCTTCCAGGACAGGGATAATTCACCCCTCCACTTT,CASSFQDRDNSPLHF
NA,NA,TRBV29-1,TRBJ1-6,TGCAGCGTATCCCGCGGTAATAATTCACCCCTCCACTTT,CSVSRGNNSPLHF
TRBD1,NA,TRBV6-6,TRBJ1-5,TGTGCCAGCAGGTTGGAGGGGGCTCAGCCCCAGCATTTT,CASRLEGAQPQHF
NA,NA,TRBV12-3/TRBV12-4,TRBJ1-1,TGTGCCAGCAGTGCGCCAGGACAGTCTGAAGCTTTCTTT,CASSAPGQSEAFF
TRBD1,NA,TRBV5-5,TRBJ2-7,TGTGCCAGCAGCTGGGGACAGTCACAGGGGGAGCAGTACTTC,CASSWGQSQGEQYF
NA,NA,TRBV19,TRBJ1-2,TGTGCCAGTATCGGACAGACCCACTATGGCTACACCTTC,CASIGQTHYGYTF
TRBD2,once,TRBV7-8,TRBJ2-3,TGTGCCAGCAGATCGGCGGGGGGGCCCGATACGCAGTATTTT,CASRSAGGPDTQYF
TRBD1,NA,TRBV15,TRBJ1-2,TGTGCCACCAGCAGAGACCACCGGGGGACAGGGGGTGGCTACACCTTC,CATSRDHRGTGGGYTF
NA,NA,TRBV30,TRBJ1-2,TGTGCCTGGAGTCTATTGACAGGAACGCCCTATGGCTACACCTTC,CAWSLLTGTPYGYTF
NA,NA,TRBV2,TRBJ2-2,TGTGCCAGCAGTGTTTATAGAGACACCGGGGAGCTGTTTTTT,CASSVYRDTGELFF
NA,NA,TRBV4-1,TRBJ1-1,TGCGCCAGCAGCCTTGCGGGAAGGAAGGTTGAAGCTTTCTTT,CASSLAGRKVEAFF
NA,NA,TRBV11-3,TRBJ2-7,TGTGCCAGCAGCTCCGCCGCGGGCGAGCAGTACTTC,CASSSAAGEQYF
NA,NA,TRBV4-1,TRBJ2-7,TGCGCCAGCAGCCAAGACAGGGCAGCTCGGTACGAGCAGTACTTC,CASSQDRAARYEQYF
NA,once,TRBV7-8,TRBJ1-5,TGTGCCAGCAGCTTAAGAGGGGGTAGCGTGAGCAATCAGCCCCAGCATTTT,CASSLRGGSVSNQPQHF
NA,NA,TRBV9,TRBJ2-5,TGTGCCAGCAGCGTAGCTACCGAGTGGGAGACCCAGTACTTC,CASSVATEWETQYF
TRBD1,NA,TRBV5-1,TRBJ2-5,TGCGCCAGCAGCCCTACAGGGGCGGAGACCCAGTACTTC,CASSPTGAETQYF
TRBD1,NA,TRBV6-5,TRBJ1-5,TGTGCCAGCAGTCAGACAGGGGTTAGCAATCAGCCCCAGCATTTT,CASSQTGVSNQPQHF
NA,NA,TRBV5-1,TRBJ2-1,TGCGCCAGCAGCTTCAGGGAAAGCTCCTACAATGAGCAGTTCTTC,CASSFRESSYNEQFF
NA,NA,TRBV10-2,TRBJ1-1,TGCGCCAGCAGAGATACAGGGAACACTGAAGCTTTCTTT,CASRDTGNTEAFF
NA,NA,TRBV10-3,TRBJ2-7,TGTGCCATCACGGAGGGCGTCAGCTCCTACGAGCAGTACTTC,CAITEGVSSYEQYF
NA,NA,TRBV15,TRBJ1-1,TGTGCCACCAGCAGAGGAGGGTTAAACACTGAAGCTTTCTTT,CATSRGGLNTEAFF
NA,NA,TRBV15,TRBJ2-7,TGTGCCACCAGCAGAGATGGAGTTTACGAGCAGTACTTC,CATSRDGVYEQYF
NA,NA,TRBV29-1,TRBJ2-1,TGCAGCGTTGAGGAGATTGAGAGCTATGAGCAGTTCTTC,CSVEEIESYEQFF
TRBD1,NA,TRBV6-2/TRBV6-3,TRBJ1-1,TGTGCCAGCAGTTACTCGCAGGGGGGAGCTTTCTTT,CASSYSQGGAFF
NA,NA,TRBV15,TRBJ1-4,TGTGCCACCAGCACCAACGCGGGAACTAATGAAAAACTGTTTTTT,CATSTNAGTNEKLFF
NA,NA,TRBV4-2,TRBJ1-1,TGTGCCAGCAGCCAAGATCCGAGAAACACTGAAGCTTTCTTT,CASSQDPRNTEAFF
NA,NA,TRBV28,TRBJ1-2,TGTGCCAGCAGGTTAGGGGGGATTAACTATGGCTACACCTTC,CASRLGGINYGYTF
TRBD2,NA,TRBV6-5,TRBJ2-1,TGTGCCAGCAGTCTACTAGCGGGGGGGCCGCCTGAGCAGTTCTTC,CASSLLAGGPPEQFF
TRBD2,NA,TRBV9,TRBJ2-6,TGTGCCAGCAGCGTAGGTACTAGCGGGGGTGGGGCCAACGTCCTGACTTTC,CASSVGTSGGGANVLTF
TRBD2,NA,TRBV5-4,TRBJ2-3,TGTGCCAGCAGCTTGTGGGCTGCTAGCGGGCGAGATACGCAGTATTTT,CASSLWAASGRDTQYF
TRBD1,NA,TRBV15,TRBJ1-1,TGTGCCACCAGCAGAGATCGGGGGGACAGGACCGAAGCTTTCTTT,CATSRDRGDRTEAFF
NA,few,TRBV7-2,TRBJ2-7,TGTGCCAGCAGCCCGCCAGGAGGCATAGCATGGTACTTC,CASSPPGGIAWYF
TRBD1,NA,TRBV10-1,TRBJ1-2,TGCGCCAGCAGTGCGGGACAGGGGTTTAGTGGCTACACCTTC,CASSAGQGFSGYTF
TRBD1,NA,TRBV3-1/TRBV3-2,TRBJ1-5,TGTGCCAGCAGCCAAGATAGGGGGCCCGGTAATCAGCCCCAGCATTTT,CASSQDRGPGNQPQHF
TRBD1,once,TRBV7-6,TRBJ2-1,TGTGCCAGCAGCTCCCGGGACAGGGACAATGAGCAGTTCTTC,CASSSRDRDNEQFF
NA,NA,TRBV3-1/TRBV3-2,TRBJ1-2,TGTGCCAGCAGCCAAGTAAGAGGACAGTTCTATGGCTACACCTTC,CASSQVRGQFYGYTF
NA,NA,TRBV28,TRBJ1-2,TGTGCCAGCGCGGGGGGTGAGGACGGCTACACCTTC,CASAGGEDGYTF